The table lists the clone carrying this T cell receptor beta chain with a few counts. The V gene lost 2 bases and the J gene lost 8 bases, with 11 bases spanning the gap. This CDR3 is 14 amino acids long. Germline V gene data show CDR1 as SGHDT and CDR2 as YYEEEE. Molecular barcoding with unique molecular identifiers was used for the TCRbeta library. TCRdb fed the PCR reads into MiXCR, producing one record per CDR3 protein. The sample has some 400,000 distinct CDR3 sequences, roughly 21% seen once. This sample was included in a study of T-cell reconstitution after alpha-beta-depleted transplantation in children.

This sequence joins TRBV5-6 and TRBJ1-6, with D unclear. The material sequenced was PBMCs from the stem cell graft donor, taken from the stem cell graft. This receptor was identified in a human donor who donated a stem cell graft to a child with acute myeloid leukemia. The CDR3: CASSFVRFDSPLHF. The DNA of the CDR3 is TGTGCCAGCAGCTTCGTCAGGTTTGATTCACCCCTCCACTTT.